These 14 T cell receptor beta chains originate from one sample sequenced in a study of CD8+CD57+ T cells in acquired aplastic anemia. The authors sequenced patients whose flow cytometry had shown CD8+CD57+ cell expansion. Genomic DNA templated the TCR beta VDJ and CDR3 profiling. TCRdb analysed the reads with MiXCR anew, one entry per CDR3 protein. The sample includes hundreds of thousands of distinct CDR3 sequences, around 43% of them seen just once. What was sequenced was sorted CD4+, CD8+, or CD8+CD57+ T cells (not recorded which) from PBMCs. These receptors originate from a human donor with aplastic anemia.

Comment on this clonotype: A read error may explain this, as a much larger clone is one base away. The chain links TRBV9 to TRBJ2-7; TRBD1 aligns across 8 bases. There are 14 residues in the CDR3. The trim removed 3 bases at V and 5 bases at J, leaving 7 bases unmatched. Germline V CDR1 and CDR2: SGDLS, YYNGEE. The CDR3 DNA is TGTGCCAGCAGCGCAGCCTACAGGGGGAACGAGCAGTACTTC. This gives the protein CASSAAYRGNEQYF.

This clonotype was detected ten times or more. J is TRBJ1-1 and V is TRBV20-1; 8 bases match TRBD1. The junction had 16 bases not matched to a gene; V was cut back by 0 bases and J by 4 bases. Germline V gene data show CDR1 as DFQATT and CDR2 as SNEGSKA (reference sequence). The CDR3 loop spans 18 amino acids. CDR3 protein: CSARDYRDRRSTGTEAFF. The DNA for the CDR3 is TGCAGTGCTAGAGATTACCGGGACAGGCGTTCGACGGGCACTGAAGCTTTCTTT.

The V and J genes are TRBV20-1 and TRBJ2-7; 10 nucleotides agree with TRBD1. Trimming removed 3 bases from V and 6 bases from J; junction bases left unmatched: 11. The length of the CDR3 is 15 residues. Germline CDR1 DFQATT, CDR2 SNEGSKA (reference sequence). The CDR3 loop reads CSASFGTGVFGEQYF. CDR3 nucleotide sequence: TGCAGTGCTAGCTTCGGGACAGGGGTATTTGGCGAGCAGTACTTC.

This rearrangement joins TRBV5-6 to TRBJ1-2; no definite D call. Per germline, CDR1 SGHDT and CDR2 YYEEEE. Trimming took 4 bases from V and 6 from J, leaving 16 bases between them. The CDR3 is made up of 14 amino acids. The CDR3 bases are TGTGCCAGCAGCACCACCTCGGGATCGAATGGCTACACCTTC. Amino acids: CASSTTSGSNGYTF. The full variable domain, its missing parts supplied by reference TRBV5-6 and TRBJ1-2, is DAGVTQSPTHLIKTRGQQVTLRCSPKSGHDTVSWYQQALGQGPQFIFQYYEEEERQRGNFPDRFSGHQFPNYSSELNVNALLLGDSALYLCASSTTSGSNGYTFGSGTRLTVV.

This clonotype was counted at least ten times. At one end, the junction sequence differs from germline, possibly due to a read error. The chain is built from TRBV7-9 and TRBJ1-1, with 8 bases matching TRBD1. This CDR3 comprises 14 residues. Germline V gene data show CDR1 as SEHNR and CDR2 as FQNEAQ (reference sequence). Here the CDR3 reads CASSYRDRNSEAFF. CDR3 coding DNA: TGTGCCAGCAGCTACCGGGACAGGAACTCTGAAGCTTTCTTT.

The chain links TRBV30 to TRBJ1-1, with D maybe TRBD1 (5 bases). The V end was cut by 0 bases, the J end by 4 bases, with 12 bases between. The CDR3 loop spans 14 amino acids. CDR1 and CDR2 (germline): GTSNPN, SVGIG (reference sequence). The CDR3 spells CAWSVGAGATEAFF. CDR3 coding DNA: TGTGCCTGGAGTGTAGGGGCAGGTGCCACTGAAGCTTTCTTT.

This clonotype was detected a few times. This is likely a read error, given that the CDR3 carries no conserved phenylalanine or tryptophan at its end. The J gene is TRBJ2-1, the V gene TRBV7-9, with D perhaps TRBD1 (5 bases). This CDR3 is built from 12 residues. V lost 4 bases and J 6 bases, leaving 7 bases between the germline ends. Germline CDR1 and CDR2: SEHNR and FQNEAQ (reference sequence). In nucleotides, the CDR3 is TGTGCCAGCAGCTCCAGGGTCAATGAGCAGTTCCTC. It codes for CASSSRVNEQFL.

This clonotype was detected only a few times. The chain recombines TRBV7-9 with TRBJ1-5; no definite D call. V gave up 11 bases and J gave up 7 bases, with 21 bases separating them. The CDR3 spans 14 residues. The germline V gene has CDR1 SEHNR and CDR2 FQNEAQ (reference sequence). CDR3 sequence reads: CAWSPEPGNQPQHF. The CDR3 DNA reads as TGTGCCTGGAGTCCCGAGCCGGGGAACCAGCCCCAGCATTTT.

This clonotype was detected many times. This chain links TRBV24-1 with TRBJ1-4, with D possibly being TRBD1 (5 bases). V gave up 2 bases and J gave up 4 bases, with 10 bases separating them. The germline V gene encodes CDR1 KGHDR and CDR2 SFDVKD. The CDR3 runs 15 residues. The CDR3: CATSDWGVHNEKLFF. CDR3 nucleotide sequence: TGTGCCACCAGTGATTGGGGGGTTCATAATGAAAAACTGTTTTTT.

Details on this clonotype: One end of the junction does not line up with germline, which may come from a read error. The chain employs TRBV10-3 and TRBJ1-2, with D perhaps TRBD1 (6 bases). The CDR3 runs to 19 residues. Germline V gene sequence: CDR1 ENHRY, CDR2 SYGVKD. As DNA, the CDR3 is TGTGCCAGCAGTCTCTTACCTAATCGACACAGGGAAGTGGACTATGGCTACACCTTC. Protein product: CASSLLPNRHREVDYGYTF.

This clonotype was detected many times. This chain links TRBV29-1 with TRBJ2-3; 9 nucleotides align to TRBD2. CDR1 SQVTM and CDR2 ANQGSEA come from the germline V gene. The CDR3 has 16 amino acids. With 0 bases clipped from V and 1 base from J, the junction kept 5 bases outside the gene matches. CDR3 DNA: TGCAGCGTTGAAGATGGTAGGACTAGCGGCACAGATACGCAGTATTTT. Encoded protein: CSVEDGRTSGTDTQYF.

The CDR3 sequence is CASTPGLAHNEQFF. CDR3 in DNA: TGTGCCAGCACGCCGGGACTAGCGCACAATGAGCAGTTCTTC. V usage is TRBV19 and J usage is TRBJ2-1; 10 nucleotides agree with TRBD2. This CDR3 region has 14 residues. The germline gives CDR1 LNHDA, CDR2 SQIVND (reference sequence). V lost 9 bases, J lost 5 bases, and 7 bases stayed unmatched.

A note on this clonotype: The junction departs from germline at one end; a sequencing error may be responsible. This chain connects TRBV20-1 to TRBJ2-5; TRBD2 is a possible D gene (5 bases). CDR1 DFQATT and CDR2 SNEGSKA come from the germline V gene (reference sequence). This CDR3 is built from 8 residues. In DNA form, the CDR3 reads TGCAGTGCTAGAGAGGAGGACTTC. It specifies CSAREEDF.

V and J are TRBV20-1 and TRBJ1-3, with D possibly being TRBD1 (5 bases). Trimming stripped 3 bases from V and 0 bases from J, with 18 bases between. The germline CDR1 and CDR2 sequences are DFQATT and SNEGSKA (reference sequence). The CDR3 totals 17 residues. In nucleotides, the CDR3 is TGCAGTGCTAGGGGGGACGGAAATCCTTACTCTGGAAACACCATATATTTT. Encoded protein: CSARGDGNPYSGNTIYF.